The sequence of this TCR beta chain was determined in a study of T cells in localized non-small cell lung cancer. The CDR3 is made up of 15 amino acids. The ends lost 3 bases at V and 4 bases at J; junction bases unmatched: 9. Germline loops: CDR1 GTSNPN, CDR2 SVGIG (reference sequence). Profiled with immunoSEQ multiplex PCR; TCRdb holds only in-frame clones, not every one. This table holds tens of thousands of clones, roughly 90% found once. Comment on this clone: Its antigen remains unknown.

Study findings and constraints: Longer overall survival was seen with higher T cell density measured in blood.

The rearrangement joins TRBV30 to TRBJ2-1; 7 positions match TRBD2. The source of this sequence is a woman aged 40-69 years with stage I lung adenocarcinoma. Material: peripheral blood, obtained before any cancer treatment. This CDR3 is CAWSAPSGMYNEQFF. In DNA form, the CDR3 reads TGTGCCTGGAGCGCCCCTAGCGGAATGTACAATGAGCAGTTCTTC.